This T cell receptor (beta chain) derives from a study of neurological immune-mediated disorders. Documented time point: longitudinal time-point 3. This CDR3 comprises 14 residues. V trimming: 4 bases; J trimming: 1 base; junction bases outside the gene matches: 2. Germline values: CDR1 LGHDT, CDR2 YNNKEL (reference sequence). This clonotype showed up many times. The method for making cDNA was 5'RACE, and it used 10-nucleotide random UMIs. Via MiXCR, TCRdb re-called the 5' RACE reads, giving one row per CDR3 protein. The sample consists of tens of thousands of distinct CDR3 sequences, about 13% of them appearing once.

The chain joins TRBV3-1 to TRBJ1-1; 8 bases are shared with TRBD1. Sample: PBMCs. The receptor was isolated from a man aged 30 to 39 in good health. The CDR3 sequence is CASSPRGRNTEAFF. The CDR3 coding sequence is TGTGCCAGCAGCCCCAGGGGGCGGAACACTGAAGCTTTCTTT. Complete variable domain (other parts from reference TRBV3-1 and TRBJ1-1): DTAVSQTPKYLVTQMGNDKSIKCEQNLGHDTMYWYKQDSKKFLKIMFSYNNKELIINETVPNRFSPKSPDKAHLNLHINSLELGDSAVYFCASSPRGRNTEAFFGQGTRLTVV.